This paragraph reports one T cell receptor beta chain. Its antigen is unknown. This entry is derived from a study of cytomegalovirus exposure and HLA in healthy donors. Study-wide findings and caveats: According to reports, the classifier identified cytomegalovirus status with high specificity and sensitivity.

This PCR relied on a set of 60 Vbeta primers and 13 Jbeta primers. Sequencing was performed with immunoSEQ multiplex PCR; in TCRdb, only in-frame clones are kept and a portion is missing. The table includes about 170,000 clones, about 76% detected once. V gave up 4 bases and J gave up 8 bases, with 18 bases separating them. CDR1 is SGDLS, CDR2 YYNGEE, per germline. This CDR3 region has 14 residues. The chain carries TRBV9 and TRBJ1-2; possibly TRBD1 for D (6 bases). The receptor was isolated from a woman between 18 and 30 years old in good health and CMV-seropositive. Material for sequencing was PBMCs. The CDR3 DNA reads TGTGCCAGCAGCCCCAACTTTGGGGGCGGCGGCTACACCTTC. This gives the protein CASSPNFGGGGYTF.